Listed here are 2 T cell receptor beta chains from one sample, sequenced in a study of CD8+CD57+ T cells in acquired aplastic anemia. Genomic DNA was employed as the template in profiling TCR beta VDJ and CDR3. Each CDR3 protein is one row after TCRdb ran MiXCR on the reads. The table shows around 140,000 distinct CDR3 sequences, with 41% occurring only once. The specimen was sorted CD4+, CD8+, or CD8+CD57+ T cells (not recorded which) from PBMCs. All receptors derive from a human donor in good health, serving as a control.

This clonotype was picked up a small number of times. The junction differs from germline at one of its ends, possibly a read error. The rearrangement links TRBV9 to TRBJ2-1; D is perhaps TRBD2 (6 bases). The CDR3 is 14 amino acids. In germline, CDR1 is SGDLS, CDR2 YYNGEE. CDR3 sequence: CAGSVGRGYNEQFF. The CDR3 DNA follows: TGTGCCGGCAGCGTAGGGCGGGGCTACAATGAGCAGTTCTTC.

This clonotype was detected ten times or more. The chain carries TRBV20-1 and TRBJ2-1; 8 positions match TRBD2. The trim removed 5 bases at V and 5 bases at J, leaving 11 bases unmatched. The CDR3 sequence is 15 residues long. Germline CDR1 is DFQATT and CDR2 is SNEGSKA (reference sequence). This CDR3 reads CSALTSGRGHNEQFF. CDR3 sequence (DNA): TGCAGTGCTTTGACAAGCGGGAGAGGTCACAATGAGCAGTTCTTC.